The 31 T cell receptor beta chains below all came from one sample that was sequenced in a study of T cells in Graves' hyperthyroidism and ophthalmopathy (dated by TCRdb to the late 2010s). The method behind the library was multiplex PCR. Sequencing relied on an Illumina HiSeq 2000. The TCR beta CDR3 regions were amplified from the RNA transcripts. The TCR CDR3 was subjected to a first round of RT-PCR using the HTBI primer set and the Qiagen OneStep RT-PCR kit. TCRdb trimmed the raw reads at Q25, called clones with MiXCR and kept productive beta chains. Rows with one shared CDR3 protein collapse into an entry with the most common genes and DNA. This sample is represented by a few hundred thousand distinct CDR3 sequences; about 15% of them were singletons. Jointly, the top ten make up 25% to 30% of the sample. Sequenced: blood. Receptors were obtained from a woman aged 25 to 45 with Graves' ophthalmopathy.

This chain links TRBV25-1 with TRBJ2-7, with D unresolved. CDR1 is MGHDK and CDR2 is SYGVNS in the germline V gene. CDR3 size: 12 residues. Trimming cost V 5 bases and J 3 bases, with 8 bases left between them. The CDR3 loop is CASSNGFYEQYF. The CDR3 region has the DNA TGTGCCAGCAGTAACGGATTCTACGAGCAGTACTTC.

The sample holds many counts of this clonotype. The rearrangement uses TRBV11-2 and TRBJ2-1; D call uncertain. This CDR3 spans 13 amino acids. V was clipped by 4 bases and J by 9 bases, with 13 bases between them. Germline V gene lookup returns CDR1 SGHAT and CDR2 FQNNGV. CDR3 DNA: TGTGCCAGCAGCTACAACTCGTTGAGTGAGCAGTTCTTC. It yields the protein CASSYNSLSEQFF.

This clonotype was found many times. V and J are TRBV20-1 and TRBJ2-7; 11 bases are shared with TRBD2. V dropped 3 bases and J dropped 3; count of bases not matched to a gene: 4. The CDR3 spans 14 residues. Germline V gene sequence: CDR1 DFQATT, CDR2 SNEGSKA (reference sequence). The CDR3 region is CSASTSGGNYEQYF. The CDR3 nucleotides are TGCAGTGCTAGTACTAGCGGGGGTAACTACGAGCAGTACTTC.

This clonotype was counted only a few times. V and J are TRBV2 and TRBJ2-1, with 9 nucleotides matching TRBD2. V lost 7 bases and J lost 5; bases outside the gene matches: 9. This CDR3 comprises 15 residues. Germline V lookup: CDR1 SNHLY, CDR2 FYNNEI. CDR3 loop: CASTGLASGNNEQFF. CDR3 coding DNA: TGTGCCAGCACCGGTTTGGCTAGCGGGAACAATGAGCAGTTCTTC. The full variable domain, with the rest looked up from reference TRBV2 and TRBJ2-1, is EPEVTQTPSHQVTQMGQEVILRCVPISNHLYFYWYRQILGQKVEFLVSFYNNEISEKSEIFDDQFSVERPDGSNFTLKIRSTKLEDSAMYFCASTGLASGNNEQFFGPGTRLTVL.

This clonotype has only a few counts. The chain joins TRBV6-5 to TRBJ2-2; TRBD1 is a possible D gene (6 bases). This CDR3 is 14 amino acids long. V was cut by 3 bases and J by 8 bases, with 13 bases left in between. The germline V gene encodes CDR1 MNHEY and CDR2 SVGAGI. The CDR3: CASSYAGEIGELFF. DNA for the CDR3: TGTGCCAGCAGTTATGCAGGGGAGATAGGGGAGCTGTTTTTT.

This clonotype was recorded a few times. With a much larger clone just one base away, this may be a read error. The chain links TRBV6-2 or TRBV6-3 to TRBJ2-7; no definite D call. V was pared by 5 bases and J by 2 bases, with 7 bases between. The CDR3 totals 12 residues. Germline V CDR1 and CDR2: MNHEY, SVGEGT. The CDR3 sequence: CASSPPAYEQYF. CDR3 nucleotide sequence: TGTGCCAGCAGTCCCCCGGCCTACGAGCAGTACTTC.

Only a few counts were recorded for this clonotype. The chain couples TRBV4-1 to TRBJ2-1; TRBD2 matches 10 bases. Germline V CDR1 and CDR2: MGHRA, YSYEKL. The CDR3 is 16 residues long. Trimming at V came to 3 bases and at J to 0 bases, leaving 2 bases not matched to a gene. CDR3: CASSQASGSSYNEQFF. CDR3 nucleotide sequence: TGCGCCAGCAGCCAGGCTAGCGGGAGCTCCTACAATGAGCAGTTCTTC.

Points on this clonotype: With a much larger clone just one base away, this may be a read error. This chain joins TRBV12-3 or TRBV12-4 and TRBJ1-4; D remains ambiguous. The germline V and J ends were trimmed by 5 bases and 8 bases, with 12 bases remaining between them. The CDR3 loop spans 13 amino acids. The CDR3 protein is CASSLPPWEKLFF. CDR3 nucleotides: TGTGCCAGCAGTCTCCCACCGTGGGAAAAACTGTTTTTT.

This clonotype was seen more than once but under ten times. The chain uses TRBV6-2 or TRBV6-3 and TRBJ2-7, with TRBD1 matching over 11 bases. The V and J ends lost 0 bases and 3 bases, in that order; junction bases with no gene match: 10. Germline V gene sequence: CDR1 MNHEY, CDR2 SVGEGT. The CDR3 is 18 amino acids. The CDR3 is CASSYSLRTGGDFYEQYF. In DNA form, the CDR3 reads TGTGCCAGCAGTTACTCTCTTAGGACAGGGGGCGATTTCTACGAGCAGTACTTC.

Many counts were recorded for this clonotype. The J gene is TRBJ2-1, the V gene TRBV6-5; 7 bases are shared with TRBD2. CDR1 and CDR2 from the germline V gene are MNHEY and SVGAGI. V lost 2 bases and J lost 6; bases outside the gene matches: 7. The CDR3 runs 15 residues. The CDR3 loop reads CASSYTAGAGNEQFF. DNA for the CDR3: TGTGCCAGCAGTTACACGGCGGGAGCTGGCAATGAGCAGTTCTTC.

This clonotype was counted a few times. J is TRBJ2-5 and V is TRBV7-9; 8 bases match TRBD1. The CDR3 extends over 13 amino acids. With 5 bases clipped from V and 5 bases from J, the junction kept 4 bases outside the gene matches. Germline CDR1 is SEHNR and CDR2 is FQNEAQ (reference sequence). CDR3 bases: TGTGCCAGCAGCCAAACAGGGGGGGAGACCCAGTACTTC. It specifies CASSQTGGETQYF.

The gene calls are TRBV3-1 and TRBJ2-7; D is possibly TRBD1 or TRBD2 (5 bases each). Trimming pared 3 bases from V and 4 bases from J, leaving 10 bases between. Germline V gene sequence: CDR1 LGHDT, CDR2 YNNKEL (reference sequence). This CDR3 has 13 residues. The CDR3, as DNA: TGTGCCAGCAGCCACCGGGACGTATACGAGCAGTACTTC. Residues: CASSHRDVYEQYF.

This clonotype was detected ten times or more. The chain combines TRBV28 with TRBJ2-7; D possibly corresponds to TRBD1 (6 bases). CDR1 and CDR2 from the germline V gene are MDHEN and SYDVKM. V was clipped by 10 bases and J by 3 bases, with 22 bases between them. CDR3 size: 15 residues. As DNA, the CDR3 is TGTGCCACTCATTCGTTGGACAGAGGAGTCTACGAGCAGTACTTC. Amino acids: CATHSLDRGVYEQYF.

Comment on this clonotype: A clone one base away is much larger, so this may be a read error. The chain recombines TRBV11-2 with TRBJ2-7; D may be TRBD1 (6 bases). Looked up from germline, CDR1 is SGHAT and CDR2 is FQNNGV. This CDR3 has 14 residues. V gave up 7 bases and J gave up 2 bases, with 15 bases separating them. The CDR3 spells CASNSPGHPYEQYF. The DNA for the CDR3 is TGTGCCAGCAACTCACCGGGACACCCCTACGAGCAGTACTTC. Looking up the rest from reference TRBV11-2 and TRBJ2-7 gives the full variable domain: EAGVAQSPRYKIIEKRQSVAFWCNPISGHATLYWYQQILGQGPKLLIQFQNNGVVDDSQLPKDRFSAERLKGVDSTLKIQPAKLEDSAVYLCASNSPGHPYEQYFGPGTRLTVT.

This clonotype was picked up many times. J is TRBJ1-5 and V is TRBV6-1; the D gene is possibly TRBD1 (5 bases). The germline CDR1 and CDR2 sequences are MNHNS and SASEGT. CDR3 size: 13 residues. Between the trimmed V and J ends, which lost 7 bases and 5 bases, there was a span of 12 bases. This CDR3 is CASTAGPHQPQHF. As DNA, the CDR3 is TGTGCCAGCACTGCGGGGCCACATCAGCCCCAGCATTTT.

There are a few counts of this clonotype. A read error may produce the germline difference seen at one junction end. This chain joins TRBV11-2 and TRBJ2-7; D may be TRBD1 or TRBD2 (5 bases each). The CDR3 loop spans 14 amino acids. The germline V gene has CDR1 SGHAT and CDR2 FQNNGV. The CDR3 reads CANSLGANHEGQYF. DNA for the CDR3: TGTGCCAACAGCTTAGGGGCTAATCATGAGGGGCAGTACTTC.

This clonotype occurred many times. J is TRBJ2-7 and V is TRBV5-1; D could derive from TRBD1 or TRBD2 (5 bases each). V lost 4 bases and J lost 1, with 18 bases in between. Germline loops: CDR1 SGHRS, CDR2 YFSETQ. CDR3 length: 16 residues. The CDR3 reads CASSPTGRDFSYEQYF. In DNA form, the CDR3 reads TGCGCCAGCAGCCCCACGGGACGAGACTTTTCCTACGAGCAGTACTTC.

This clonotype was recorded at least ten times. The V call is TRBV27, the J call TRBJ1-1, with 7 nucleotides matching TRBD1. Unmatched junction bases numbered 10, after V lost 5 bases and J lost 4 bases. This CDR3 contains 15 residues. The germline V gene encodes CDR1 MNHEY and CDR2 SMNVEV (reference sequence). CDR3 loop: CASSRQGVPGTEAFF. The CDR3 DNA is TGTGCCAGCAGTCGGCAGGGGGTCCCCGGCACTGAAGCTTTCTTT.

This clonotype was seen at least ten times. The CDR3 is CASSLEGTGVYEQYF. DNA for the CDR3: TGCGCCAGCAGCTTGGAAGGGACAGGGGTCTACGAGCAGTACTTC. The chain recombines TRBV5-1 with TRBJ2-7, with 10 bases lining up with TRBD1. The J segment lost 3 bases and the V segment lost 0 bases, leaving 3 bases of the junction unmatched. The CDR3 is 15 residues long. CDR1 is SGHRS, CDR2 YFSETQ, per germline.

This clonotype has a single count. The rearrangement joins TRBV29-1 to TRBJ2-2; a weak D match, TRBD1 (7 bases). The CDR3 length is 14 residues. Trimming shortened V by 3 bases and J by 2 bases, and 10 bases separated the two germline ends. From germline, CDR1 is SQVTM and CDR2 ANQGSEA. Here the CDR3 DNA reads TGCAGCGTTGATCAGGGGGGAAACACCGGGGAGCTGTTTTTT. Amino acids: CSVDQGGNTGELFF.

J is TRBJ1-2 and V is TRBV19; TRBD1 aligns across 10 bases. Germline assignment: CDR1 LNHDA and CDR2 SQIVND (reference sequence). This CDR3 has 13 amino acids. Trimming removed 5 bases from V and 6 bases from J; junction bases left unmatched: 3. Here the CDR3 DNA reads TGTGCCAGTAGTTCCGGGACAGGGGATGGCTACACCTTC. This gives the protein CASSSGTGDGYTF.

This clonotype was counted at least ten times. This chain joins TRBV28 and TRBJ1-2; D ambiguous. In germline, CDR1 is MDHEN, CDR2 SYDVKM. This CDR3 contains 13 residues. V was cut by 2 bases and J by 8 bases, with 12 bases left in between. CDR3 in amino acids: CASSLDILTGYTF. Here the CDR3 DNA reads TGTGCCAGCAGTTTAGATATCCTTACGGGCTACACCTTC.

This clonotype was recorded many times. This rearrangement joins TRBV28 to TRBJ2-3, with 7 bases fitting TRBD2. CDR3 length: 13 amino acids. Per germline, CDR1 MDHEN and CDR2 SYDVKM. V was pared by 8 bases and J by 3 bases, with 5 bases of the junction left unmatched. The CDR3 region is CASGASGTDTQYF. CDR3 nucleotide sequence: TGTGCCAGCGGGGCTAGCGGTACAGATACGCAGTATTTT.

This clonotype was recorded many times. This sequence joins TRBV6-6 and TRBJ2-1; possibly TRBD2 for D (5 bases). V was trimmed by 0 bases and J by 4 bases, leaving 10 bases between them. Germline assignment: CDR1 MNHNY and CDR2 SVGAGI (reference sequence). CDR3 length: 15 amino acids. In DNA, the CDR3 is TGTGCCAGCAGTTACTCGAGGGCGGAATACAATGAGCAGTTCTTC. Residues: CASSYSRAEYNEQFF.

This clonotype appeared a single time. This CDR3 is CASSIDKGNEQFF. The CDR3 region has the DNA TGTGCCAGTAGTATAGATAAGGGGAATGAGCAGTTCTTC. This chain links TRBV19 with TRBJ2-1; D possibly corresponds to TRBD1 (5 bases). V was trimmed by 0 bases and J by 7 bases, leaving 7 bases between them. Looked up from germline, CDR1 is LNHDA and CDR2 is SQIVND (reference sequence). The CDR3 runs 13 residues.

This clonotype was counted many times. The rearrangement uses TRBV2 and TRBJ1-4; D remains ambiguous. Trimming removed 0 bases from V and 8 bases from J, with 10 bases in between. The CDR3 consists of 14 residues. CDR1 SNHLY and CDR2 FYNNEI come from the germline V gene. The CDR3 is CASSEAPGSEKLFF. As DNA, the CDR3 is TGTGCCAGCAGTGAAGCGCCGGGTAGCGAAAAACTGTTTTTT.

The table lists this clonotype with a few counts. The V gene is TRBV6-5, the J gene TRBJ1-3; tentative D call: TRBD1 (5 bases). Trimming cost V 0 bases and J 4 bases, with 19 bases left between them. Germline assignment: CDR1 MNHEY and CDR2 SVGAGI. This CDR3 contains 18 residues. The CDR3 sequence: CASSYSPGSSIGGNTIYF. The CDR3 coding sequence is TGTGCCAGCAGTTACTCCCCAGGGAGCTCGATTGGAGGAAACACCATATATTTT.

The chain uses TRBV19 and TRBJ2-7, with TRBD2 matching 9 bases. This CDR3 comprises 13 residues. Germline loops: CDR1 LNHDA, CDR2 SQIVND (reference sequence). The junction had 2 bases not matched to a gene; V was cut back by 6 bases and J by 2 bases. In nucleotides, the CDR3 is TGTGCCAGTAGCGCTAGCGGGGCCTACGAGCAGTACTTC. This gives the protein CASSASGAYEQYF. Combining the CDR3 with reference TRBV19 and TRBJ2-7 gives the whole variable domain DGGITQSPKYLFRKEGQNVTLSCEQNLNHDAMYWYRQDPGQGLRLIYYSQIVNDFQKGDIAEGYSVSREKKESFPLTVTSAQKNPTAFYLCASSASGAYEQYFGPGTRLTVT.

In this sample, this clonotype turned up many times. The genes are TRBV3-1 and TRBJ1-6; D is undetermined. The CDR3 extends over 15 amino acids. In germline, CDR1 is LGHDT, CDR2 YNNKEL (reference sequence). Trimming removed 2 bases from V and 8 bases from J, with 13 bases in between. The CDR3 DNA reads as TGTGCCAGCAGCCAACAGGAAGTTAGGGATTCACCCCTCCACTTT. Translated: CASSQQEVRDSPLHF.

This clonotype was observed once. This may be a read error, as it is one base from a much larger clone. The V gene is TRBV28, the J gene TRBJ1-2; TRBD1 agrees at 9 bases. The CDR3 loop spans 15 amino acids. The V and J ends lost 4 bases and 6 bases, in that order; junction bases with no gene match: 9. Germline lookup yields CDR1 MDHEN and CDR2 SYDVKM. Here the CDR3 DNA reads TGTGCCAGCAGTTCCCCCGGGACAGGGAGGAATGGCTACACCTTC. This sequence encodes CASSSPGTGRNGYTF.

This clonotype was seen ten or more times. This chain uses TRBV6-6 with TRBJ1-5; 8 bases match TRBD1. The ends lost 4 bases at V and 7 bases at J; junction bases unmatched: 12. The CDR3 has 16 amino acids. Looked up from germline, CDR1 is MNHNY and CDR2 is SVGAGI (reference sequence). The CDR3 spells CASSSPSGTGWQPQHF. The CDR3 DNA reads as TGTGCCAGCAGTTCCCCGAGTGGGACAGGTTGGCAGCCCCAGCATTTT.